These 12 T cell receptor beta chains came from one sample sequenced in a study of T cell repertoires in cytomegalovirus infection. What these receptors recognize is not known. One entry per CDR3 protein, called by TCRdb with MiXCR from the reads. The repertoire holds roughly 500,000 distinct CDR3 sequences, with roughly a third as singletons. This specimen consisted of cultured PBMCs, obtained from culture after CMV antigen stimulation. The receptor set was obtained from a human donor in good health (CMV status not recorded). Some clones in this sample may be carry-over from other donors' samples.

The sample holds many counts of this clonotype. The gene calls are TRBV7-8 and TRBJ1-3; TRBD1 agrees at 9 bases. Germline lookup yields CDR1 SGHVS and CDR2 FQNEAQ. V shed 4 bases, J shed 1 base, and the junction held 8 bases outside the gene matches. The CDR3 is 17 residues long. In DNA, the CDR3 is TGTGCCAGCAGCTCGCCCGACAGGGGGGGTTCTGGAAACACCATATATTTT. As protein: CASSSPDRGGSGNTIYF.

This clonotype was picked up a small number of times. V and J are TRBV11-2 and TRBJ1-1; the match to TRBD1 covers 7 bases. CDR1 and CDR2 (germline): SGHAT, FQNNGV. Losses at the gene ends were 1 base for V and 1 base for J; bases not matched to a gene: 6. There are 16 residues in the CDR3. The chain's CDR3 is CASSLGQGVANTEAFF. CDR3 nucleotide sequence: TGTGCCAGCAGCTTAGGACAGGGAGTAGCGAACACTGAAGCTTTCTTT.

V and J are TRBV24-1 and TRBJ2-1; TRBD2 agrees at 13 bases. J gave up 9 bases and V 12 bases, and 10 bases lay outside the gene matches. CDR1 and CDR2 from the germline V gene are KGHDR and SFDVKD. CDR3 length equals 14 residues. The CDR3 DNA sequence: TGTGCCGCAAGGACTAGCGGGAGTTGTGCTGAGCAGTTCTTC. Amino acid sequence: CAARTSGSCAEQFF.

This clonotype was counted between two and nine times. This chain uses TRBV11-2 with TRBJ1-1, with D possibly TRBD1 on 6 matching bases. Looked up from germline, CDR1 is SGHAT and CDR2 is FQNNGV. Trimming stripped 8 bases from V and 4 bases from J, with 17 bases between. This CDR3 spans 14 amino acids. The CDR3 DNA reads TGTGCCAGCCATCGGGGGCCAGTCGGCACTGAAGCTTTCTTT. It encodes CASHRGPVGTEAFF.

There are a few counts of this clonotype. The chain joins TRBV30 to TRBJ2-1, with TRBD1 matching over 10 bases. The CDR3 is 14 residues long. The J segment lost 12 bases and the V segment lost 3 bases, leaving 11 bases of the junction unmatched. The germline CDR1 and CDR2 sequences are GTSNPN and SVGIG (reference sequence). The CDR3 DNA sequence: TGTGCCTGGAGCGCCGGGACAGGGGTGATGGGGCAGTTCTTC. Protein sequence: CAWSAGTGVMGQFF.

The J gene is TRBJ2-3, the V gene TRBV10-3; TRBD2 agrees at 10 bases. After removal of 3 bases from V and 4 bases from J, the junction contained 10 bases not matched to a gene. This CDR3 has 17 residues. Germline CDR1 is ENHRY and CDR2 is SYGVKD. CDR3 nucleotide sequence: TGTGCCATCAGTGACCTCTACAGCGGGAGGGTGTCAGATACGCAGTATTTT. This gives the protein CAISDLYSGRVSDTQYF.

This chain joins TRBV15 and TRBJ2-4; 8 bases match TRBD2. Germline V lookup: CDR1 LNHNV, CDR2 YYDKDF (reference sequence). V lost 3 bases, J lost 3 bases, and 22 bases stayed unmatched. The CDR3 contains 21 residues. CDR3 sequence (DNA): TGTGCCACCAGCAGGTTACCTTTACTAGCGGAGGGCATACTCGGCAAAAACATTCAGTACTTC. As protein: CATSRLPLLAEGILGKNIQYF. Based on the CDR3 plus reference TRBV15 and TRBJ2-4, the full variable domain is DAMVIQNPRYQVTQFGKPVTLSCSQTLNHNVMYWYQQKSSQAPKLLFHYYDKDFNNEADTPDNFQSRRPNTSFCFLDIRSPGLGDTAMYLCATSRLPLLAEGILGKNIQYFGAGTRLSVL.

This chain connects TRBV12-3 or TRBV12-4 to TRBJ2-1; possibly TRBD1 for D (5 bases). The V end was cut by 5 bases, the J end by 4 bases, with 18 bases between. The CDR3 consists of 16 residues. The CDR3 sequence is CASSPHTDIRYNEQFF. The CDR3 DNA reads TGTGCCAGCAGTCCCCACACGGACATAAGATACAATGAGCAGTTCTTC.

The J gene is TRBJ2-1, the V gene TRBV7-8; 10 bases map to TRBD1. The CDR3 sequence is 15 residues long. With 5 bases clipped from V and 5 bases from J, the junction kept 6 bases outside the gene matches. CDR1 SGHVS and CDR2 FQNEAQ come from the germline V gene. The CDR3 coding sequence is TGTGCCAGCAGCCCGGACAGGGGGTACGACAATGAGCAGTTCTTC. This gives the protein CASSPDRGYDNEQFF.

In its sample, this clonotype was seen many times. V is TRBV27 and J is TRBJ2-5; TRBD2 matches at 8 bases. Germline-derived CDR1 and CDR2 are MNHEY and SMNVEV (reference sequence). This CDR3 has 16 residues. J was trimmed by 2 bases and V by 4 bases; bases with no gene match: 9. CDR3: CASSSRLASPQETQYF. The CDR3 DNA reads TGTGCCAGCAGTTCTAGACTAGCGAGCCCTCAAGAGACCCAGTACTTC.

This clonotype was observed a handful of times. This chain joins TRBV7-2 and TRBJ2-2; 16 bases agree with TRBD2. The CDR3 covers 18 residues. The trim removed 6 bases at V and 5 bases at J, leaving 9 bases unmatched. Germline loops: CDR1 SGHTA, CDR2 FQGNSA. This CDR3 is CASRSGTSGRAGTGELFF. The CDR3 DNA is TGTGCCAGCAGGTCCGGGACTAGCGGGAGGGCCGGAACCGGGGAGCTGTTTTTT.

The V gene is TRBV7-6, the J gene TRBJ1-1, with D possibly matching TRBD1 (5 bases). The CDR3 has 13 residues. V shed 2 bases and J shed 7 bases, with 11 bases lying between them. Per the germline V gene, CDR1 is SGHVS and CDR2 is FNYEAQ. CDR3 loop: CASSLQRGDEAFF. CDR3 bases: TGTGCCAGCAGCTTACAGCGGGGGGATGAAGCTTTCTTT.